These 8 T cell receptor beta chains originate from one sample sequenced in a study of cytomegalovirus exposure and HLA in healthy donors. PCR primers comprised 60 Vbeta and 13 Jbeta primers. Generated by immunoSEQ multiplex PCR, the TCRdb table keeps only in-frame clones and is missing some. The repertoire holds more than 65,000 clones, around 80% seen once, with 1.5% to 2% in the top ten. The sequenced sample was PBMCs. All receptors come from a man aged 18 to 29 in good health and CMV-seronegative.

V and J are TRBV11-2 and TRBJ2-7, with D possibly matching TRBD1 (6 bases). V was clipped by 1 base and J by 0 bases, with 19 bases between them. The length of the CDR3 is 18 residues. The germline gives CDR1 SGHAT, CDR2 FQNNGV. DNA of the CDR3: TGTGCCAGCAGCTTAGTGAGCAGGGGTGGGATTAGCTCCTACGAGCAGTACTTC. As protein: CASSLVSRGGISSYEQYF.

The chain links TRBV28 to TRBJ1-2; D is unresolved. There are 11 residues in the CDR3. The V and J ends lost 5 bases and 2 bases respectively, with 3 bases between them. CDR1 and CDR2 from the germline V gene are MDHEN and SYDVKM. CDR3 coding DNA: TGTGCCAGCAGTGAGAACTATGGCTACACCTTC. It codes for CASSENYGYTF.

The genes are TRBV4-2 and TRBJ2-2; weak D call: TRBD2 (6 bases). The V and J ends lost 0 bases and 4 bases respectively, with 15 bases between them. The germline V gene encodes CDR1 LGHNA and CDR2 YNFKEQ. The CDR3 extends over 17 amino acids. This CDR3 reads CASSQEMAGWATGELFF. In DNA, the CDR3 is TGTGCCAGCAGCCAAGAAATGGCGGGATGGGCCACCGGGGAGCTGTTTTTT.

The gene calls are TRBV27 and TRBJ2-1, with 9 bases lining up with TRBD2. Germline CDR1 and CDR2: MNHEY and SMNVEV (reference sequence). The CDR3 loop spans 15 amino acids. V lost 3 bases to trimming and J lost 8 bases; unmatched junction nucleotides: 8. CDR3 amino acids: CASSFSSGSSHEQFF. Written as DNA, the CDR3 is TGTGCCAGCAGTTTCAGTAGCGGGAGTTCTCATGAGCAGTTCTTC.

The rearrangement uses TRBV25-1 and TRBJ2-7; TRBD1 matches 7 bases. The trim removed 3 bases at V and 0 bases at J, leaving 11 bases unmatched. The germline V gene has CDR1 MGHDK and CDR2 SYGVNS. The CDR3 loop spans 17 amino acids. This CDR3 is CASSETLGGYSSYEQYF. The DNA for the CDR3 is TGTGCCAGCAGTGAGACCCTAGGGGGCTACAGCTCCTACGAGCAGTACTTC.

A single count supports this clone. The V and J genes are TRBV28 and TRBJ2-7, with 10 positions matching TRBD2. V was clipped by 5 bases and J by 6 bases; unmatched bases: 10. Looked up from germline, CDR1 is MDHEN and CDR2 is SYDVKM. This CDR3 has 15 residues. The CDR3 DNA follows: TGTGCCAGCAGTCGAGCGGGAGGGCCGGCGCCCGAGCAGTACTTC. Translating gives CASSRAGGPAPEQYF.

This clone was detected only a few times. This chain joins TRBV18 and TRBJ2-5; 7 bases align to TRBD2. The CDR3 has 14 amino acids. V lost 3 bases and J lost 5; bases outside the gene matches: 6. Germline values: CDR1 KGHSH, CDR2 LQKENI. The CDR3 DNA sequence: TGTGCCAGCTCACCCTCTGGACTAGGCGAGACCCAGTACTTC. It codes for CASSPSGLGETQYF.

The chain combines TRBV2 with TRBJ1-1; 8 nucleotides line up with TRBD1. V dropped 7 bases and J dropped 8; count of bases not matched to a gene: 15. CDR1 SNHLY and CDR2 FYNNEI come from the germline V gene. This CDR3 is 15 amino acids long. DNA for the CDR3: TGTGCCAGCATCGGATTCACAGGGGGGAGGTTGGAAGCTTTCTTT. Its protein product is CASIGFTGGRLEAFF.